This T cell receptor beta chain was profiled in a study of OX40 agonist ivuxolimab in advanced cancers. Background on the whole study: Ivuxolimab was an agonistic, fully human IgG2 monoclonal antibody directed against OX40 (CD134), a costimulatory receptor. Intravenous ivuxolimab was administered to patients every 2 weeks at six dose levels: 0.01, 0.1, 0.3, 1.5, 3 and 10 mg/kg. Peripheral TCRbeta sequencing aimed to test whether ivuxolimab altered TCR sequence diversity and caused clonal T-cell expansion. A male proportion of 82.7% and a mean age of approximately 61 years, ranging from roughly 20 to 80, were recorded for the dose-escalation cohort. The monotherapy dose-escalation portion (N ≈ 55 patients) of the phase I ivuxolimab trial is reported in the paper. Among the 50 to 55 dose-escalation patients, about 19 had hepatocellular carcinoma, around 15 melanoma, 9 renal cell carcinoma and 9 head and neck cancer. Prior anti-PD-1, anti-PD-L1 or anti-CTLA-4 therapy was permitted, and checkpoint inhibitors had been received by about 36% of dose-escalation patients. Partial responses occurred in three dose-escalation patients, of whom one had hepatocellular carcinoma and two had cutaneous melanoma.

Points the paper makes about the study in general: At doses from 0.1 to 3.0 mg/kg, clonal expansion was seen in both CD4+ and CD8+ blood T cells between baseline and week 6. After ivuxolimab, expanded clones were on average more numerous among CD8+ T cells than among CD4+ T cells. Low levels of normalized T-cell clonal expansion were also shown by some nonresponding patients. In the 0.1-3.0 mg/kg groups, partial responders were among the patients with the lowest normalized peripheral clonal expansion, particularly in CD8+ T cells. The antigen specificity of the clonally expanded peripheral T cells was not determined.

For sequencing of the TCRbeta CDR3 region, genomic DNA was extracted from the sorted cells. TCRbeta CDR3 regions were sequenced using the immunoSEQ Assay. TCRdb took over this immuneACCESS table, retaining in-frame rearrangements with V and J assigned. Such tables are incomplete; in checked studies, under half of the missing clones stem from an unresolved V gene, and the remainder is unexplained. The sample table lists tens of thousands of clones, roughly 92% of them with a count of one. Over 0.55% of the sample rests with the top ten. Note on this clone: Its antigen is currently not known. No much larger clonotype is one base removed from it; base qualities were not supplied.

Patients with autoimmune disease history or receiving systemic immunosuppression were excluded from the trial. In every dose cohort, peripheral blood was drawn for TCR sequencing at baseline, cycle 4 day 1, and cycle 7 day 1. The samples were drawn from a first-in-human, open-label, multicenter phase I dose-escalation trial of ivuxolimab. Adults with locally advanced or metastatic melanoma, renal cell carcinoma, hepatocellular carcinoma or head and neck squamous cell carcinoma were enrolled in the trial. Before TCR sequencing, CD4+ T cells and CD8+ T cells were sorted from peripheral blood as separate populations. For CDR1 and CDR2, the germline V gene lists SGHRS and YFSETQ. CDR3 length: 14 amino acids, cysteine to phenylalanine. Only the CDR3 DNA is retained, 42 bases long and in frame from the first base. Trimming removed 0 bases from V and 5 bases from J, leaving 10 bases between the germline ends.

The chain links TRBV5-1 with TRBJ2-3; D gene: possibly TRBD2, on 6 matching bases. This receptor was taken from an adult with an advanced solid tumor such as melanoma, head and neck, liver or kidney cancer. The material sequenced was CD4+ or CD8+ T cells sorted from blood, taken in a trial of the OX40 agonist ivuxolimab. The CDR3 has the sequence CASSLDLGGDTQYF. The nucleotide sequence is given as TGCGCCAGCAGCTTGGACCTGGGGGGAGATACGCAGTATTTT.